This TCR beta chain appears in the sequencing data of a study of blood T cell repertoires in COVID-19. Study overall: PBMCs, B-cell-depleted T cells, or T cells were the source of the cDNA or gDNA that made up the material.

Looked up from germline, CDR1 is SGHNT and CDR2 is YYREEE (reference sequence). This CDR3 is built from 14 residues. Trimming took off 4 bases at V and 4 bases at J, with 12 bases between the two ends. The authors' processing: Amplification of reference gene primers was used by the study to estimate nucleated cell counts. Clones were read by immunoSEQ multiplex PCR, and TCRdb kept only the in-frame ones, dropping some. V and J calls and clone size follow that table, whereas D and trimming were derived from the DNA. The sample yields approximately 65,000 clones, 80% to 90% seen once. The TCR was taken from a middle-aged man with acute or convalescent COVID-19. V gene TRBV5-4 combines with J gene TRBJ1-3; D may be TRBD1 (6 bases). Sequenced: peripheral blood. CDR3 nucleotide sequence: TGTGCCAGCAGCCTCAGGGGATTCGGAAACACCATATATTTT. The encoded protein is CASSLRGFGNTIYF.